This T cell receptor (beta chain) comes out of a study of T cell repertoires in cytomegalovirus infection. A single record per CDR3 protein comes from TCRdb applying MiXCR to the reads. Among roughly 87,000 distinct CDR3 sequences listed, 29% were seen once. Concerning this clonotype: What it recognizes is unknown.

The TCR originated in a human donor in good health (CMV status not recorded). Some clones in this sample may be carry-over from other donors' samples. Sequenced material: CD8+ T cells from cultured PBMCs, taken from culture after CMV antigen stimulation.

In DNA, the CDR3 is TGTGCCAGCAGTTACTCACCCGGGACAGTGAACACCGGGGAGCTGTTTTTT. Translated: CASSYSPGTVNTGELFF. The chain is built from TRBV28 and TRBJ2-2; the match to TRBD1 covers 7 bases. CDR3 size: 17 residues. Germline CDR1 reads MDHEN; CDR2 reads SYDVKM. V lost 4 bases and J lost 1; bases outside the gene matches: 9.